The rows below give T cell receptor beta chains drawn from one sample of a study of human T cells and chemical hapten exposure. One entry per CDR3 protein, called by TCRdb with MiXCR from the RACE reads. The table has under 300,000 distinct CDR3 sequences, 7.7% seen once; the top ten hold 1.2%. The sample in question was whole blood, obtained in connection with sensitization to the hapten diphenylcyclopropenone (DPC). These TCRs come from a man between 18 and 35 years old with alopecia areata. Some clones in this sample may be carry-over from other donors' samples. The CDR3 runs from the conserved cysteine through the conserved F or W. D genes are given only for firm matches. The size of a clone is reported for some rows only, either as once, few or many, or as a class for expanded clones.

J gene: TRBJ1-2; V gene: TRBV29-1; clone size: .; D gene: .; CDR3 protein: CSVALFRHYGYTF; CDR3 DNA: TGCAGCGTCGCTCTATTCAGACACTATGGCTACACCTTC
J gene: TRBJ2-3; V gene: TRBV5-6; clone size: .; D gene: TRBD1; CDR3 protein: CASSSLGKTGGRADTQYF; CDR3 DNA: TGTGCCAGCAGCTCTCTAGGAAAAACAGGGGGCCGCGCAGATACGCAGTATTTT
J gene: TRBJ1-2; V gene: TRBV28; clone size: few; D gene: TRBD1; CDR3 protein: CASSGTAFANYGYTF; CDR3 DNA: TGTGCCAGCAGCGGGACAGCCTTCGCTAACTATGGCTACACCTTC
J gene: TRBJ1-5; V gene: TRBV11-2; clone size: .; D gene: .; CDR3 protein: CASSLDPFHGQPQHF; CDR3 DNA: TGTGCCAGCAGCTTAGATCCATTCCATGGGCAGCCCCAGCATTTT
J gene: TRBJ2-5; V gene: TRBV9; clone size: .; D gene: .; CDR3 protein: CASSVGRMRETQYF; CDR3 DNA: TGTGCCAGCAGCGTAGGCAGGATGAGGGAGACCCAGTACTTC
J gene: TRBJ1-1; V gene: TRBV7-2; clone size: .; D gene: TRBD1; CDR3 protein: CASSPYRGRMNTEAFF; CDR3 DNA: TGTGCCAGCAGCCCATACAGGGGGCGGATGAACACTGAAGCTTTCTTT
J gene: TRBJ2-7; V gene: TRBV6-1; clone size: few; D gene: .; CDR3 protein: CVSRGWEPAKGEQYF; CDR3 DNA: TGTGTAAGCCGGGGGTGGGAGCCCGCGAAAGGGGAGCAGTACTTC
J gene: TRBJ1-2; V gene: TRBV20-1; clone size: few; D gene: .; CDR3 protein: CSAREPGLNHYGYTF; CDR3 DNA: TGCAGTGCTAGAGAACCGGGACTGAACCACTATGGCTACACCTTC
J gene: TRBJ1-1; V gene: TRBV5-1; clone size: .; D gene: .; CDR3 protein: CTSSSFRDRDTEAFF; CDR3 DNA: TGCACCAGCAGCTCCTTCAGGGATCGAGACACTGAAGCTTTCTTT
J gene: TRBJ2-7; V gene: TRBV6-2/TRBV6-3; clone size: many; D gene: TRBD1; CDR3 protein: CASRKPGQGLYEQYF; CDR3 DNA: TGTGCCAGCAGAAAACCGGGACAGGGCCTCTACGAGCAGTACTTC
J gene: TRBJ2-6; V gene: TRBV7-8; clone size: few; D gene: TRBD2; CDR3 protein: CASSLNLQRDSGANVLTF; CDR3 DNA: TGTGCCAGCAGCTTAAATCTTCAGCGGGACTCTGGGGCCAACGTCCTGACTTTC
J gene: TRBJ2-3; V gene: TRBV7-2; clone size: .; D gene: .; CDR3 protein: CASSLGLDFTDTQYF; CDR3 DNA: TGTGCCAGCAGCTTAGGGCTGGACTTCACAGATACGCAGTATTTT
J gene: TRBJ2-6; V gene: TRBV7-3; clone size: many; D gene: .; CDR3 protein: CASSFATVGANVLTF; CDR3 DNA: TGTGCCAGCAGCTTCGCGACAGTTGGGGCCAACGTCCTGACTTTC
J gene: TRBJ1-1; V gene: TRBV4-1; clone size: few; D gene: .; CDR3 protein: CASSPLVSGWAFF; CDR3 DNA: TGCGCCAGCAGCCCGTTGGTATCCGGGTGGGCTTTCTTT
J gene: TRBJ1-5; V gene: TRBV12-3/TRBV12-4; clone size: many; D gene: TRBD1; CDR3 protein: CAIPGRGDSQPQHF; CDR3 DNA: TGTGCCATCCCTGGTAGGGGGGACAGTCAGCCCCAGCATTTT
J gene: TRBJ2-1; V gene: TRBV25-1; clone size: few; D gene: .; CDR3 protein: CASGLRDPSYNEQFF; CDR3 DNA: TGTGCCAGCGGCCTCCGGGACCCTTCCTACAATGAGCAGTTCTTC
J gene: TRBJ2-5; V gene: TRBV10-3; clone size: few; D gene: .; CDR3 protein: CAISSDRGSGTSIPETQYF; CDR3 DNA: TGTGCCATCAGTTCCGACAGGGGAAGCGGGACTAGCATCCCAGAGACCCAGTACTTC
J gene: TRBJ1-2; V gene: TRBV12-3/TRBV12-4; clone size: many; D gene: .; CDR3 protein: CASSFGANYGYTF; CDR3 DNA: TGTGCCAGCAGTTTCGGAGCTAACTATGGCTACACCTTC
J gene: TRBJ1-1; V gene: TRBV6-2/TRBV6-3; clone size: once; D gene: .; CDR3 protein: CASSYPDVNTQAFF; CDR3 DNA: TGTGCCAGCAGTTACCCCGACGTGAACACTCAAGCTTTCTTT
J gene: TRBJ1-1; V gene: TRBV7-9; clone size: few; D gene: .; CDR3 protein: CASSALSAYTEAFF; CDR3 DNA: TGTGCCAGCAGCGCCCTCTCAGCTTACACTGAAGCTTTCTTT
J gene: TRBJ1-1; V gene: TRBV7-8; clone size: few; D gene: .; CDR3 protein: CASSLKGRNTEAFF; CDR3 DNA: TGTGCCAGCAGCTTAAAGGGTAGGAACACTGAAGCTTTCTTT
J gene: TRBJ2-7; V gene: TRBV4-3; clone size: few; D gene: .; CDR3 protein: CASSQDPRDPYEQYF; CDR3 DNA: TGCGCCAGCAGCCAAGATCCCAGGGACCCCTACGAGCAGTACTTC
J gene: TRBJ1-1; V gene: TRBV7-9; clone size: .; D gene: .; CDR3 protein: CASSFVGATEAFF; CDR3 DNA: TGTGCCAGCAGCTTTGTGGGGGCCACTGAAGCTTTCTTT
J gene: TRBJ1-2; V gene: TRBV12-3/TRBV12-4; clone size: few; D gene: TRBD1; CDR3 protein: CASRADRAYGYTF; CDR3 DNA: TGTGCCAGCAGAGCTGACAGGGCCTATGGCTACACCTTC
J gene: TRBJ1-6; V gene: TRBV10-3; clone size: few; D gene: .; CDR3 protein: CAISQNRDNSPLHF; CDR3 DNA: TGTGCCATCAGTCAGAACAGGGACAATTCACCCCTCCACTTT
J gene: TRBJ2-7; V gene: TRBV28; clone size: .; D gene: TRBD1; CDR3 protein: CASSFEGQGYF; CDR3 DNA: TGTGCCAGCAGTTTTGAGGGACAGGGGTACTTC
J gene: TRBJ1-1; V gene: TRBV18; clone size: .; D gene: .; CDR3 protein: CASSPAPVVQNTEAFF; CDR3 DNA: TGTGCCAGCTCACCTGCTCCGGTAGTCCAGAACACTGAAGCTTTCTTT
J gene: TRBJ1-2; V gene: TRBV7-9; clone size: few; D gene: TRBD1; CDR3 protein: CASTTQGAYGYTF; CDR3 DNA: TGTGCCAGCACCACACAGGGGGCGTATGGCTACACCTTC
J gene: TRBJ2-6; V gene: TRBV2; clone size: .; D gene: .; CDR3 protein: CASMRGSGANVLTF; CDR3 DNA: TGTGCCAGCATGCGGGGTTCTGGGGCCAACGTCCTGACTTTC
J gene: TRBJ2-7; V gene: TRBV7-9; clone size: many; D gene: .; CDR3 protein: CASTPGHPYEQYF; CDR3 DNA: TGTGCCAGCACTCCGGGACACCCCTACGAGCAGTACTTC
J gene: TRBJ1-5; V gene: TRBV7-9; clone size: many; D gene: .; CDR3 protein: CASSLGSRHDQPQHF; CDR3 DNA: TGTGCCAGCAGCTTAGGGTCACGGCATGATCAGCCCCAGCATTTT
J gene: TRBJ1-2; V gene: TRBV28; clone size: .; D gene: .; CDR3 protein: CASSLFQGGYTF; CDR3 DNA: TGTGCCAGCAGTTTATTCCAGGGCGGCTACACCTTC
J gene: TRBJ2-7; V gene: TRBV5-1; clone size: .; D gene: .; CDR3 protein: CASSLEGSQPYEQYF; CDR3 DNA: TGCGCCAGCAGCTTGGAAGGTTCGCAGCCCTACGAGCAGTACTTC
J gene: TRBJ1-1; V gene: TRBV4-3; clone size: many; D gene: TRBD1; CDR3 protein: CASSQDGGTVEAFF; CDR3 DNA: TGCGCCAGCAGCCAAGATGGAGGGACAGTTGAAGCTTTCTTT
J gene: TRBJ2-4; V gene: TRBV12-5; clone size: .; D gene: TRBD1; CDR3 protein: CASGQTGVDIQYF; CDR3 DNA: TGTGCTAGTGGCCAGACAGGGGTGGACATTCAGTACTTC
J gene: TRBJ1-1; V gene: TRBV4-3; clone size: .; D gene: .; CDR3 protein: CASSQERPTEAFF; CDR3 DNA: TGCGCCAGCAGCCAAGAACGGCCTACTGAAGCTTTCTTT
J gene: TRBJ1-5; V gene: TRBV7-2; clone size: .; D gene: TRBD1; CDR3 protein: CASSLEGATDYQPQHF; CDR3 DNA: TGTGCCAGCAGCTTAGAGGGGGCGACAGATTATCAGCCCCAGCATTTT
J gene: TRBJ2-1; V gene: TRBV5-1; clone size: many; D gene: TRBD2; CDR3 protein: CASSFRILAGDDEQFF; CDR3 DNA: TGCGCCAGCAGCTTTCGAATACTAGCGGGGGATGATGAGCAGTTCTTC
J gene: TRBJ2-2; V gene: TRBV19; clone size: .; D gene: .; CDR3 protein: CASSPRQGRVAGELFF; CDR3 DNA: TGTGCCAGTAGTCCCCGCCAGGGGCGAGTGGCCGGGGAGCTGTTTTTT
J gene: TRBJ2-7; V gene: TRBV28; clone size: many; D gene: TRBD1; CDR3 protein: CASRQGVSYEQYF; CDR3 DNA: TGTGCCAGCCGACAGGGAGTCTCCTACGAGCAGTACTTC
J gene: TRBJ2-2; V gene: TRBV10-3; clone size: .; D gene: TRBD1; CDR3 protein: CAIRATGVNTGELFF; CDR3 DNA: TGTGCCATCAGAGCCACAGGGGTGAACACCGGGGAGCTGTTTTTT
J gene: TRBJ1-5; V gene: TRBV19; clone size: .; D gene: .; CDR3 protein: CASSGSLFGGNQPQHF; CDR3 DNA: TGTGCCAGTAGCGGGTCACTCTTCGGGGGCAATCAGCCCCAGCATTTT